Below, one T cell receptor (beta chain) is given with its context. The sample comes from a study of regulatory T cells in long-lasting Graves disease. Documented time point: newly diagnosed GD, antithyroid drugs for less than 3 months. TCR sequences were obtained from RNA taken from PBMCs. Investigators prepared the TCR beta libraries by applying iRepertoire HTBI primers and Arm-PCR of CDR3 regions. TCRdb re-called the multiplex PCR reads through MiXCR, storing one row per CDR3 protein. The table has a few hundred thousand distinct CDR3 sequences, 14% to 15% seen once. Trimming took 4 bases from V and 6 from J; bases not matched to a gene: 2. Per the germline V gene, CDR1 is SGHDN and CDR2 is FVKESK. The CDR3 covers 13 residues. This sample also appeared in a second study, on T cells in Graves' hyperthyroidism and ophthalmopathy.

This material consisted of peripheral blood mononuclear cells (PBMCs), taken at new diagnosis, from a patient treated with antithyroid drugs. The sequence came from a woman in her forties with Graves disease. This sequence joins TRBV14 and TRBJ2-1; 8 nucleotides match TRBD1. CDR3 residues: CASSPDRGNEQFF. The CDR3 bases are TGTGCCAGCAGCCCAGACAGGGGCAATGAGCAGTTCTTC.